These T cell receptor beta chains were read from a single sample in a study of OX40 agonist ivuxolimab in advanced cancers. Method: immunoSEQ multiplex PCR; TCRdb's copy keeps in-frame clones and lacks some. The sample records over 35,000 clones, roughly 91% being singletons. This specimen consisted of CD4+ or CD8+ T cells sorted from blood, obtained in a trial of the OX40 agonist ivuxolimab. The receptors shown here come from an adult with an advanced solid tumor such as melanoma, head and neck, liver or kidney cancer. CDR3s include the opening cysteine and the closing phenylalanine or tryptophan. Each record gives: V gene, clone size, CDR3 length, J gene, D gene, CDR3 DNA, CDR3 protein. The D gene is left open where the match is weak. Some rows mark clone size as missing; the rest say once, few, many or name a class of expanded clone.

TRBV2	NA	14	TRBJ1-5	NA	TGTGCCAGCAGCCTCAAGAGGGAATATCAGCCCCAGCATTTT	CASSLKREYQPQHF
TRBV12-5	few	12	TRBJ2-3	NA	TGTGCTAGTGGTTTGTATGGGGATACGCAGTATTTT	CASGLYGDTQYF
TRBV2	NA	14	TRBJ2-7	NA	TGTGCCACCATGACGGGTAGGGGGATCTACGAGCAGTACTTC	CATMTGRGIYEQYF
TRBV6-5	NA	14	TRBJ1-1	NA	TGTGCCAGCAGAAAACAGCTACTGGGGACTGAAGCTTTCTTT	CASRKQLLGTEAFF
TRBV7-2	NA	13	TRBJ2-7	NA	TGTGCCAGCAGCCTCGGTGAAGCCTACGAGCAGTACTTC	CASSLGEAYEQYF
TRBV7-6	NA	15	TRBJ2-2	NA	TGTGCCAGCAGCTTACGAATAGAGTCCACCGGGGAGCTGTTTTTT	CASSLRIESTGELFF
TRBV14	NA	16	TRBJ2-1	TRBD1	TGTGCCAGCAGCCGTTTCCGGGACAGTTCCTACAATGAGCAGTTCTTC	CASSRFRDSSYNEQFF
TRBV7-2	NA	15	TRBJ1-2	TRBD1	TGTGCCAGCAGCTCTCTGAGGACAGGGGGCTATGGCTACACCTTC	CASSSLRTGGYGYTF
TRBV5-6	NA	12	TRBJ2-3	NA	TGTGCCAGCAGCTTCGGGACAGATACGCAGTATTTT	CASSFGTDTQYF
TRBV18	NA	14	TRBJ2-7	NA	TGTGCCAGCTCACCACCGTCGCAGGGGTACGAGCAGTACTTC	CASSPPSQGYEQYF
TRBV27	NA	18	TRBJ1-2	NA	TGTGCCAGCAGTTCCGGCCGGGTCGGAGAGAGGGCAGGCTATGGCTACACCTTC	CASSSGRVGERAGYGYTF
TRBV19	once	13	TRBJ1-5	NA	TGTGCCAGTACCGCCCGGGCCCGCCAGCCCCAGCATTTT	CASTARARQPQHF
TRBV18	NA	13	TRBJ2-6	NA	TGTGCCAGCTCTTACGGTGGGGCCAACGTCCTGACTTTC	CASSYGGANVLTF
TRBV28	NA	15	TRBJ2-1	TRBD2	TGTGCCAGCAGTTTCCCCCTAGCGGGGGTATGGGAGCAGTTCTTC	CASSFPLAGVWEQFF
TRBV7-9	few	11	TRBJ2-3	NA	TGTGCCAGCAGCTTCTCGGATACGCAGTATTTT	CASSFSDTQYF
TRBV9	NA	14	TRBJ1-1	NA	TGTGCCAGCAGCCAACGGACGGGAGCAGCCGCGGTTTTCTTT	CASSQRTGAAAVFF
TRBV23-1	NA	13	TRBJ1-5	NA	TGCGCCAGCAGTCGTAGGGGGGATCAGCCCCAGCATTTT	CASSRRGDQPQHF
TRBV29-1	NA	11	TRBJ1-1	NA	TGCAGCGGACGGACCCACACTGAAGCTTTCTTT	CSGRTHTEAFF
TRBV18	once	12	TRBJ2-7	NA	TGTGCCAGCTCACCGACTATTTACGAGCAGTACTTC	CASSPTIYEQYF
TRBV25-1	NA	14	TRBJ2-5	NA	TGTGCCAGCAGTGATTACAGGGGGGGGGAGACCCAGTACTTC	CASSDYRGGETQYF
TRBV6-5	NA	14	TRBJ1-5	TRBD1	TGTGCCAGCAGTTATCTCAGGGGGGATCAGCCCCAGCATTTT	CASSYLRGDQPQHF
TRBV7-9	NA	15	TRBJ1-1	NA	TGTGCCAGCAGCTTATGGGACAACCTGAACACTGAAGCTTTCTTT	CASSLWDNLNTEAFF
TRBV19	NA	13	TRBJ2-5	NA	TGTGCCAGTAGTAGGATAGAAAGGGAGACCCAGTACTTC	CASSRIERETQYF
TRBV5-1	NA	15	TRBJ1-4	NA	TGCGCCAGCAGCTTGGCCACGGGAGACGGCGAAAAACTGTTTTTT	CASSLATGDGEKLFF
TRBV7-2	NA	17	TRBJ1-3	NA	TGTGCCAGCAGCTTTGGACGGGGGACCTTACTGGGAAACACCATATATTTT	CASSFGRGTLLGNTIYF
TRBV7-9	NA	14	TRBJ1-2	NA	TGTGCCAGCCGCCCCTTGGGCGGGGGTTGGGGCTACACCTTC	CASRPLGGGWGYTF
TRBV6-5	few	14	TRBJ1-2	NA	TGTGCCAGCAGCAATACACAGGGTAGAGGCGGCTACACCTTC	CASSNTQGRGGYTF
TRBV5-4	NA	15	TRBJ2-5	NA	TGTGCCAGCAGCTTAGGGAATGGGGGTGCGGAGACCCAGTACTTC	CASSLGNGGAETQYF
TRBV7-2	NA	13	TRBJ2-5	NA	TGTGCCAGCAGCACCGGCCATCTAGAGACCCAGTACTTC	CASSTGHLETQYF
TRBV5-1	NA	16	TRBJ2-1	TRBD2	TGCGCCAGCAGCTTGGGACTAGCGGGGGGCTTCAATGAGCAGTTCTTC	CASSLGLAGGFNEQFF
TRBV18	NA	15	TRBJ2-3	TRBD1	TGTGCCAGCTCACCACAGGGGGCAGTAACAGATACGCAGTATTTT	CASSPQGAVTDTQYF
TRBV19	NA	14	TRBJ1-1	NA	TGTGCCAGTAGTATCAGGGGCCTAAACACTGAAGCTTTCTTT	CASSIRGLNTEAFF
TRBV5-5	NA	16	TRBJ2-7	TRBD1	TGTGCCAGCACCGCTGAGCCGGGACAGGGGGCTCTCGAGCAGTACTTC	CASTAEPGQGALEQYF
TRBV18	NA	12	TRBJ2-5	TRBD2	TGTGCCAGCTCACCTCGGTGGGAGGGCCAGTACTTC	CASSPRWEGQYF
TRBV7-2	NA	15	TRBJ2-7	TRBD1	TGTGCCAGCAGCTTAGGGGCAGGGGGAGCCTACGAGCAGTACTTC	CASSLGAGGAYEQYF
TRBV7-2	NA	12	TRBJ1-1	TRBD1	TGTGCCAGCAGCCCTTTCGACAGGGGAGCTTTCTTT	CASSPFDRGAFF
TRBV5-1	NA	15	TRBJ1-2	TRBD1	TGCGCCAGCAGCTTGGATACAGGGGGAGGCTATGGCTACACCTTC	CASSLDTGGGYGYTF